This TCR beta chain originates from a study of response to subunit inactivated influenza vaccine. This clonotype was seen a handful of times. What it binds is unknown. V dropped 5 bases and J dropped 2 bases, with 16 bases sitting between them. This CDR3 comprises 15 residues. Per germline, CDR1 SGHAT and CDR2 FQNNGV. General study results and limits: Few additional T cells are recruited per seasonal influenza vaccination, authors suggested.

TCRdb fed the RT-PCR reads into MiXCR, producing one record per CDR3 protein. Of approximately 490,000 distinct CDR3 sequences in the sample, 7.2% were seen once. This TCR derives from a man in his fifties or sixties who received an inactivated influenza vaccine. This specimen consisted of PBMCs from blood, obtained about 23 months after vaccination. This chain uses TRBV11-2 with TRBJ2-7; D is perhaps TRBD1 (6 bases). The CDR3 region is CASSLGRGGTYEQYF. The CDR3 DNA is TGTGCCAGCAGCCTTGGCCGAGGGGGAACCTACGAGCAGTACTTC.